This TCR beta chain comes out of a study of blood T cell repertoires in COVID-19. The germline CDR1 and CDR2 sequences are SGHTA and FQGNSA. With 3 bases removed from V and 4 bases from J, the gap between germline ends came to 4 bases. The CDR3 has 12 amino acids. Clones were read by immunoSEQ multiplex PCR, and TCRdb kept only the in-frame ones, dropping some. The sample comprises about 90,000 clones, 91% of which are singletons, and about 1.7% rests with the top ten. The sequence derives from a human donor with active COVID-19. The donor label of this sample is uncertain. The sample consisted of peripheral blood. This chain joins TRBV7-2 and TRBJ2-1, with D unresolved. CDR3 in DNA: TGTGCCAGCAGCTTCTATTACAATGAGCAGTTCTTC. Its protein product is CASSFYYNEQFF.